The 21 T cell receptor beta chains listed next were all sequenced from one sample in a study of blood T cell repertoires in COVID-19 (dated by TCRdb to about 2020). Libraries were constructed by the immunoSEQ multiplex PCR assay. TCRdb re-hosts the immuneACCESS table, in-frame sequences only. Its copies lack some clones; in the studies checked, an unresolved V gene accounts for under half of them, and the cause for the rest is not known. For this sample there are around 300,000 clones; over 75% appear just once. Of the sample, 1% is held by the ten largest clones. Specimen: peripheral blood. These receptors were collected from a man aged 50 or older with active or convalescent COVID-19.

The chain combines TRBV28 with TRBJ1-1; 8 bases align to TRBD1. The CDR3 sequence is 13 residues long. Germline V gives CDR1 MDHEN, CDR2 SYDVKM. The V segment lost 9 bases and the J segment 4 bases; nucleotides outside the gene matches: 7. In DNA, the CDR3 is TGTGCCAGTCGGACAGGGTGGGGCACTGAAGCTTTCTTT. This codes for CASRTGWGTEAFF.

This chain uses TRBV3-1 (or the pseudogene TRBV3-2) with TRBJ2-1; the match to TRBD1 covers 7 bases. V was pared by 1 base and J by 4 bases, with 7 bases of the junction left unmatched. The CDR3 runs 16 residues. Germline CDR1 is LGHDT and CDR2 is YNNKEL (reference sequence). The CDR3 DNA follows: TGTGCCAGCAGCCAAGGGGGACAGAGAAGATACAATGAGCAGTTCTTC. Translated, it gives CASSQGGQRRYNEQFF.

The genes are TRBV5-1 and TRBJ1-2; TRBD1 might be the D (5 bases). The CDR3 has 14 amino acids. V lost 0 bases and J lost 1, with 7 bases in between. Germline CDR1 SGHRS, CDR2 YFSETQ. The CDR3 here is CASSLGQNNYGYTF. CDR3 DNA: TGCGCCAGCAGCTTGGGACAGAATAACTATGGCTACACCTTC.

The genes are TRBV6-5 and TRBJ2-3; the D is unclear. CDR3 length: 16 amino acids. V was cut by 3 bases and J by 0 bases, with 13 bases left in between. The germline V gene has CDR1 MNHEY and CDR2 SVGAGI. Here the CDR3 DNA reads TGTGCCAGCAGTTATGGTAACTTACCTAGCACAGATACGCAGTATTTT. Its translation is CASSYGNLPSTDTQYF.

V is TRBV19 and J is TRBJ1-1, with TRBD1 as a possible D gene (5 bases). This CDR3 region has 14 residues. In germline, CDR1 is LNHDA, CDR2 SQIVND (reference sequence). The ends were cut back, 5 bases at V and 4 bases at J, with 14 bases in the middle. This CDR3 reads CASSAQGGGTEAFF. CDR3 bases: TGTGCCAGTAGTGCCCAGGGCGGGGGCACTGAAGCTTTCTTT.

The genes are TRBV6-5 and TRBJ2-7; 12 bases fit TRBD1. The junction had 5 bases not matched to a gene; V was cut back by 7 bases and J by 4 bases. The CDR3 length is 14 residues. Germline CDR1 MNHEY, CDR2 SVGAGI. Here the CDR3 reads CASIRDRGLYEQYF. The CDR3, as DNA: TGTGCCAGCATTCGGGACAGGGGGCTTTACGAGCAGTACTTC.

The gene calls are TRBV19 and TRBJ2-1, with a possible D match to TRBD2 (6 bases). The V gene's germline CDR1 is LNHDA and CDR2 SQIVND (reference sequence). Trimming stripped 5 bases from V and 3 bases from J, with 8 bases between. The CDR3 spans 13 residues. The CDR3 sequence is CASSAGSYNEQFF. CDR3 DNA sequence: TGTGCCAGTAGTGCCGGGAGCTACAATGAGCAGTTCTTC.

The chain's CDR3 is CASSFGGRGETQYF. In DNA, the CDR3 is TGCGCCAGCAGCTTTGGAGGGCGGGGGGAGACCCAGTACTTC. This chain connects TRBV5-1 to TRBJ2-5; TRBD2 agrees at 7 bases. The CDR3 extends over 14 amino acids. Germline CDR1 is SGHRS and CDR2 is YFSETQ. V dropped 2 bases and J dropped 5; count of bases not matched to a gene: 6.

The chain carries TRBV7-3 and TRBJ2-2, with a tentative D call TRBD1 (5 bases). The CDR3 runs 15 residues. The V gene lost 5 bases and the J gene lost 0 bases, with 10 bases spanning the gap. The V gene's germline CDR1 is SGHTA and CDR2 FQGTGA. CDR3 loop: CASSPSTANTGELFF. In DNA, the CDR3 is TGTGCCAGCAGCCCATCGACAGCGAACACCGGGGAGCTGTTTTTT.

The chain combines TRBV19 with TRBJ1-5, with D unresolved. The CDR3 is 13 amino acids. Deletions cut 5 bases from V and 5 bases from J, with 10 bases between. Germline V gene lookup returns CDR1 LNHDA and CDR2 SQIVND (reference sequence). DNA for the CDR3: TGTGCCAGTAGTCCGTACTTCGATCAGCCCCAGCATTTT. This gives the protein CASSPYFDQPQHF.

This clone was detected only a few times. The chain couples TRBV2 to TRBJ2-2; D uncertain. V shed 5 bases and J shed 5 bases, with 3 bases lying between them. The CDR3 contains 11 residues. Germline CDR1 and CDR2: SNHLY and FYNNEI. In DNA form, the CDR3 reads TGTGCCAGCAGTCCTACCGGGGAGCTGTTTTTT. Translated, it gives CASSPTGELFF.

This clone was observed once. The rearrangement links TRBV5-1 to TRBJ1-2; D gene ambiguous. Per germline, CDR1 SGHRS and CDR2 YFSETQ. V lost 1 base to trimming and J lost 7 bases, with 8 bases between them. This CDR3 region has 12 residues. The CDR3 sequence is CASSLRVVGYTF. The CDR3 nucleotides read TGCGCCAGCAGCTTGAGAGTTGTTGGCTACACCTTC.

The rearrangement joins TRBV5-1 to TRBJ2-5; D is possibly TRBD2 (5 bases). The germline V gene has CDR1 SGHRS and CDR2 YFSETQ. Trimming shortened V by 4 bases and J by 5 bases, and 12 bases separated the two germline ends. This CDR3 is built from 13 residues. The DNA of the CDR3 is TGCGCCAGCAGCGGAAGTCCGGGGGAGACCCAGTACTTC. Translation: CASSGSPGETQYF.

This sequence joins TRBV5-5 and TRBJ2-3; 9 bases match TRBD1. CDR3 length: 17 amino acids. After removal of 2 bases from V and 0 bases from J, the junction contained 7 bases not matched to a gene. CDR1 is SGHKS, CDR2 YYEKEE, per germline (reference sequence). Here the CDR3 reads CASSFRPGTGSTDTQYF. CDR3 nucleotide sequence: TGTGCCAGCAGCTTTCGCCCCGGGACAGGGAGCACAGATACGCAGTATTTT.

This sequence joins TRBV7-6 and TRBJ1-2, with TRBD1 identical over 9 bases. There are 15 residues in the CDR3. With V trimmed by 5 bases and J by 2 bases, 6 bases remained unmatched. Germline V gene sequence: CDR1 SGHVS, CDR2 FNYEAQ. The CDR3: CASSLGTGWNYGYTF. CDR3 sequence (DNA): TGTGCCAGCAGCCTCGGGACAGGGTGGAACTATGGCTACACCTTC.

Remarks on this clone: At one boundary the junction diverges from the germline segment, which might be a read error. This chain joins TRBV5-5 and TRBJ1-5; TRBD1 might be the D (5 bases). There are 15 residues in the CDR3. CDR1 and CDR2 from the germline V gene are SGHKS and YYEKEE (reference sequence). CDR3 sequence: CASRFRGSGNQPQHF. The CDR3 DNA follows: TGTGCCAGCCGCTTTCGGGGGTCCGGCAATCAGCCCCAGCATTTT.

The rearrangement joins TRBV24-1 to TRBJ1-2, with D maybe TRBD1 (5 bases). Germline V gene sequence: CDR1 KGHDR, CDR2 SFDVKD. V gave up 1 base and J gave up 8 bases, with 10 bases separating them. The CDR3 covers 13 residues. CDR3: CATSDFGGEGYTF. The CDR3 DNA is TGTGCCACCAGTGATTTCGGAGGGGAAGGCTACACCTTC.

The chain is built from TRBV21-1 and TRBJ1-6; TRBD1 was called by the table and not checked on the DNA. TRBV21-1 is reported as a pseudogene. The CDR3 spans 20 residues. CDR3 protein: CASSKSSGQGASSYNSPLHF. In DNA form, the CDR3 reads TGTGCCAGCAGCAAATCTTCGGGACAGGGGGCAAGCTCCTATAATTCACCCCTCCACTTT.

V is TRBV27 and J is TRBJ2-2, with a possible D match to TRBD1 (6 bases). Looked up from germline, CDR1 is MNHEY and CDR2 is SMNVEV (reference sequence). CDR3 size: 14 residues. V shed 10 bases and J shed 3 bases, with 15 bases lying between them. CDR3 residues: CATSGRGYTGELFF. The CDR3, as DNA: TGTGCCACCTCCGGCAGGGGATACACCGGGGAGCTGTTTTTT.

The chain is built from TRBV5-1 and TRBJ2-7; 8 bases fit TRBD1. With 2 bases clipped from V and 2 bases from J, the junction kept 6 bases outside the gene matches. The length of the CDR3 is 15 residues. The V gene's germline CDR1 is SGHRS and CDR2 YFSETQ. CDR3 loop: CASSLQGVRPYEQYF. CDR3 coding DNA: TGCGCCAGCAGCTTACAGGGGGTTCGTCCCTACGAGCAGTACTTC.

This rearrangement joins TRBV9 to TRBJ1-4; D is perhaps TRBD1 (6 bases). Deletions cut 1 base from V and 4 bases from J, with 14 bases between. Germline lookup yields CDR1 SGDLS and CDR2 YYNGEE. This CDR3 comprises 16 residues. The CDR3 DNA is TGTGCCAGCAGCGTAACTATGGGGGGGCTTAATGAAAAACTGTTTTTT. This translates into CASSVTMGGLNEKLFF.